This T cell receptor beta chain was identified in a study of beta chain features in type 1 diabetes. V gave up 8 bases and J gave up 6 bases; unmatched junction bases: 1. The CDR3 has 11 amino acids. CDR1 and CDR2 from the germline V gene are LNHDA and SQIVND (reference sequence). Every bit of the isolated RNA underwent reverse transcription, so sequencing read expressed TCRB transcripts. Only in-frame clones appear in the TCRdb table, and some are missing; sequencing was by immunoSEQ multiplex PCR. The sample lists approximately 470,000 clones, roughly 30% occurring once. A single heparinised blood sample, averaging approximately 0.12 L, was obtained per donor. CD45RO/CCR7/CD25/CD127/CD95/CD27 staining was used to isolate CD4+ naive, central memory, regulatory and stem cell-like memory cells by sorting.

This chain links TRBV19 with TRBJ2-3; TRBD2 matches at 8 bases. Input material: naive CD4+ T cells from blood. This clonotype originated in a man between 18 and 35 years old in good health. The DNA for the CDR3 is TGTGCCAGTCGACTAGCGGATACGCAGTATTTT. Amino acid sequence: CASRLADTQYF.